The entry that follows covers one TCR beta chain sequence. Its target is unknown. Trimming shortened V by 8 bases and J by 3 bases, and 7 bases separated the two germline ends. The CDR3 sequence is 12 residues long. The germline V gene has CDR1 SNHLY and CDR2 FYNNEI. These data come from a study of cytomegalovirus exposure and HLA in healthy donors. The study, taken as a whole, reports: HLA-A and HLA-B allele assignments for most subjects were reportedly predicted accurately using TCR beta sequences. In an earlier analysis, in 620 or so donors, most V segments appeared productive either ~87% or ~30% of the time.

Primers: 60 Vbeta forward and 13 Jbeta reverse. Per the original methods: In a later analysis, the count reached 76 million or so unique TCR beta chains, with 9 million to 11 million shared. Measured with immunoSEQ multiplex PCR; TCRdb has only the in-frame clones, and not every one. The V and J calls and clone size come from that table; D and trimming were worked out from the DNA. In the table there are tens of thousands of clones, roughly 69% of which are singletons. The chain uses TRBV2 and TRBJ2-2, with D hard to call. The clonotype comes from a man over 45 in good health and CMV-seropositive. The sample consisted of PBMCs. The CDR3 DNA reads TGTGCCAGCGCGACTGACACCGGGGAGCTGTTTTTT. Translating it yields CASATDTGELFF.